This T cell receptor (beta chain) is from a study of T cell responses to AZD1222 COVID-19 vaccine. Whole-study findings and limits: Targeting of unmutated variant regions was reportedly seen in nearly half of spike-specific TCRs. Researchers report vaccine-associated CD4 TCRs spanning spike, with dominance at 160-218 and 743-854. Most donors were white British, females outnumbered males, and clonal diversity was possibly underestimated.

Profiling relied on immunoSEQ multiplex PCR, and the TCRdb table lists in-frame clones only, not all of them. The sample records about 180,000 clones, around 90% being singletons. A remark on this clone: Antigen: not known.

The source was peripheral blood, collected 28 days after the second AZD1222 dose. This sequence was found in an adult who received the AZD1222 COVID-19 vaccine.

This CDR3 is CASTSATGGPYNEQFF. The CDR3 DNA reads as TGTGCCAGTACCTCCGCCACGGGGGGCCCCTACAATGAGCAGTTCTTC. The chain recombines TRBV5-6 with TRBJ2-1; D is perhaps TRBD2 (7 bases). The length of the CDR3 is 16 residues. Per germline, CDR1 SGHDT and CDR2 YYEEEE. V was trimmed by 8 bases and J by 2 bases, leaving 20 bases between them.